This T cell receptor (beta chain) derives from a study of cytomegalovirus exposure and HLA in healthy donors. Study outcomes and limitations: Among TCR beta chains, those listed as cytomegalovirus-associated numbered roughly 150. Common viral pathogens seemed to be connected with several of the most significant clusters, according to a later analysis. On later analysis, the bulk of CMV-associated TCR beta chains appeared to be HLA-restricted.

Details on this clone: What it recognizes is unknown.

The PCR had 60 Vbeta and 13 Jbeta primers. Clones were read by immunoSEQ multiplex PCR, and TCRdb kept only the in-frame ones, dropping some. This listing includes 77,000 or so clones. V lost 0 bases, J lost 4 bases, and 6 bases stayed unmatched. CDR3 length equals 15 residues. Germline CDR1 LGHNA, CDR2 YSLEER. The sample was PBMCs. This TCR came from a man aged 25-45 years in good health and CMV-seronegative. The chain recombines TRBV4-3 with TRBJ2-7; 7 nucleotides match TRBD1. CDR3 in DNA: TGCGCCAGCAGCCAAGAAAAGACAGGGATTTACGAGCAGTACTTC. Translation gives CASSQEKTGIYEQYF.